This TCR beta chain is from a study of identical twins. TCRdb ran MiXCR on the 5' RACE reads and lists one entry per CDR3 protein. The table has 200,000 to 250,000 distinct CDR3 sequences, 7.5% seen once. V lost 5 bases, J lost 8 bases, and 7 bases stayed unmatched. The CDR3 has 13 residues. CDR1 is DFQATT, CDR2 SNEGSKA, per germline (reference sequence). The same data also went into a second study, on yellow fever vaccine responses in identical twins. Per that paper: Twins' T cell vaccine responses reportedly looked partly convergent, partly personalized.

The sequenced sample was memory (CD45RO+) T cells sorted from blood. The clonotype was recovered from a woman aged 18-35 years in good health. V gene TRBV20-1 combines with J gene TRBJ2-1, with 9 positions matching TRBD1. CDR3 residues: CSAPGTGIDEQFF. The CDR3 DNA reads TGCAGTGCTCCCGGGACAGGGATCGATGAGCAGTTCTTC.